This T cell receptor beta chain was profiled in a study of cytomegalovirus exposure and HLA in healthy donors. Comment on this clone: The antigen is undetermined.

With V trimmed by 8 bases and J by 4 bases, 1 base remained unmatched. Per the germline V gene, CDR1 is MDHEN and CDR2 is SYDVKM. This CDR3 is 14 amino acids long. Broader study findings: TCR association rates varied by HLA locus in a later analysis, with DRB1 highest and HLA-C lowest. V- and J-gene trimming in TCR beta was tied to a missense DCLRE1C variant by an analysis performed later.

It was with 60 Vbeta and 13 Jbeta primers that the PCR ran. The assay was immunoSEQ multiplex PCR, and TCRdb's table has in-frame clones only and misses some. Of fewer than 150,000 clones in the sample, 66% were seen once. The TCR sequence derives from a human donor in good health. Sequences were obtained from PBMCs. This sequence joins TRBV28 and TRBJ2-1; 14 bases are a match to TRBD2. The chain's CDR3 is CASGTSGSYNEQFF. The CDR3 nucleotides are TGTGCCAGCGGGACTAGCGGGAGTTACAATGAGCAGTTCTTC.